This TCR beta chain was sequenced in a study of blood T cell repertoires in COVID-19. As processed by the authors: It was from reference gene primer amplification that nucleated cell counts were estimated. Produced via immunoSEQ multiplex PCR; TCRdb's table is partial and in-frame only. V and J calls and clone size follow that table, whereas D and trimming were derived from the DNA. Of roughly 48,000 clones listed, roughly four fifths are singletons. CDR3 length: 13 residues. Germline V gives CDR1 SNHLY, CDR2 FYNNEI. V dropped 6 bases and J dropped 6 bases, with 14 bases sitting between them. Specimen: peripheral blood. The V call is TRBV2, the J call TRBJ1-2, with D perhaps matching TRBD1 (6 bases). The origin of this receptor is a man aged 40-49 years with acute or convalescent COVID-19. CDR3 coding DNA: TGTGCCAGCAGAGAACAGGGCGTGAATGGCTACACCTTC. Protein sequence: CASREQGVNGYTF.